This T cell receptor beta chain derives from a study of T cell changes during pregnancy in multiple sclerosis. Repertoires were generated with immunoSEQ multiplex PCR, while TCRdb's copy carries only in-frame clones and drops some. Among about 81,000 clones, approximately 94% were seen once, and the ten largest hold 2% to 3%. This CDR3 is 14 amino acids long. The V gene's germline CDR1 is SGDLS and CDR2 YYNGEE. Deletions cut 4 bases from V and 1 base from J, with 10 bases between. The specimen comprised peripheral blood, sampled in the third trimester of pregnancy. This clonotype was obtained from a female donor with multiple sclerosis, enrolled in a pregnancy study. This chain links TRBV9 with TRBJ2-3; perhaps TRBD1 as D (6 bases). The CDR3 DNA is TGTGCCAGCAGCCCAGCAGGGGGCACAGATACGCAGTATTTT. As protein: CASSPAGGTDTQYF.